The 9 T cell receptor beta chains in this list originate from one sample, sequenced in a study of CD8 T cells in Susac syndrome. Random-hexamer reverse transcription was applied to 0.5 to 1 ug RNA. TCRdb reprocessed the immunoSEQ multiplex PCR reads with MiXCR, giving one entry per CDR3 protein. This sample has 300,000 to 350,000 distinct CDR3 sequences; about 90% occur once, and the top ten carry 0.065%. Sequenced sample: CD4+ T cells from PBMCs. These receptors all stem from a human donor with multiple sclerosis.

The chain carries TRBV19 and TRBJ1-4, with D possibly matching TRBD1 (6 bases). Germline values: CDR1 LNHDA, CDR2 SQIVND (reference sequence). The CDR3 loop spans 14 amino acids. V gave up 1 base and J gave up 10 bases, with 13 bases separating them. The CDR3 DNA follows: TGTGCCAGTAGTATAGCTGGGACACCCAGAAAACTGTTTTTT. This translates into CASSIAGTPRKLFF.

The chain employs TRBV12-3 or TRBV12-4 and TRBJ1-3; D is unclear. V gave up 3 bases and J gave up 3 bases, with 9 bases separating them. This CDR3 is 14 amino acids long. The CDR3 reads CASSFFLGGNTIYF. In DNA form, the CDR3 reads TGTGCCAGCAGTTTTTTCCTGGGTGGAAACACCATATATTTT.

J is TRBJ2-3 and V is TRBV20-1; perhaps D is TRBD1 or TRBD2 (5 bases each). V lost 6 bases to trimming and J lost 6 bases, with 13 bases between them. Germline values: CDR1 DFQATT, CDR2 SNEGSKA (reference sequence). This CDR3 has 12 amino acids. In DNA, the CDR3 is TGCAGTGCGGGACCAACCCCCGATACGCAGTATTTT. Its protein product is CSAGPTPDTQYF.

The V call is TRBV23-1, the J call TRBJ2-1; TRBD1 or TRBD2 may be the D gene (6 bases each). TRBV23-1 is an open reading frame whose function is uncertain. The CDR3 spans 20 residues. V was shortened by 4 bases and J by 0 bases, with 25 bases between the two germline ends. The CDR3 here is CASSLPGAGVPLSSYNEQFF. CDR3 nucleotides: TGCGCCAGCAGTCTCCCGGGGGCAGGGGTGCCCCTGAGCTCCTACAATGAGCAGTTCTTC.

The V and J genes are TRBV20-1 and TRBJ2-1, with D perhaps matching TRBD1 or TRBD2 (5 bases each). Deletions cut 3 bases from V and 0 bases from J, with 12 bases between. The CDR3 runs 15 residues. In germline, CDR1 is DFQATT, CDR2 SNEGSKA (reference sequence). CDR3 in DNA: TGCAGTGCTAGTGAGGGGCTTAGCTCCTACAATGAGCAGTTCTTC. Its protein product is CSASEGLSSYNEQFF.

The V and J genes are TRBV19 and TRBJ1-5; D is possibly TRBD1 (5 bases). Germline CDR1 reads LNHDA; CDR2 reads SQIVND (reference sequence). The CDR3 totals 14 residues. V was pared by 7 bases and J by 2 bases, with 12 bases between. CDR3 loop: CASMPRDRNQPQHF. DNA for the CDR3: TGTGCCAGTATGCCCCGGGACCGCAATCAGCCCCAGCATTTT.

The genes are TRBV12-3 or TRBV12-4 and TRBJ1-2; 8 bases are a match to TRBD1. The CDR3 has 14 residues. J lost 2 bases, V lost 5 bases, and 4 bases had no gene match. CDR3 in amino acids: CASSRQGRNYGYTF. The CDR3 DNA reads TGTGCCAGCAGTCGACAGGGGAGGAACTATGGCTACACCTTC.

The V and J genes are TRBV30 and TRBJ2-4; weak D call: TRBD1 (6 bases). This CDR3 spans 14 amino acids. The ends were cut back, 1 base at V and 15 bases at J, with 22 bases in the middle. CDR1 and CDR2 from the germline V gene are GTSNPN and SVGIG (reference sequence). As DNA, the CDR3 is TGTGCCTGGAGTGCAGGGGTAGCACCGGCAGGACCGTACTTC. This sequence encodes CAWSAGVAPAGPYF.

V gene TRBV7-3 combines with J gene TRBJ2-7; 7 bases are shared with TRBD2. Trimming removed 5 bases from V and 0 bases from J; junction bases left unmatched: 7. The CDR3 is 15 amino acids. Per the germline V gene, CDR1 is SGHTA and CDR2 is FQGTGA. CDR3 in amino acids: CASSLVGGTSYEQYF. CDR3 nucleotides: TGTGCCAGCAGCCTAGTGGGAGGGACCTCCTACGAGCAGTACTTC.